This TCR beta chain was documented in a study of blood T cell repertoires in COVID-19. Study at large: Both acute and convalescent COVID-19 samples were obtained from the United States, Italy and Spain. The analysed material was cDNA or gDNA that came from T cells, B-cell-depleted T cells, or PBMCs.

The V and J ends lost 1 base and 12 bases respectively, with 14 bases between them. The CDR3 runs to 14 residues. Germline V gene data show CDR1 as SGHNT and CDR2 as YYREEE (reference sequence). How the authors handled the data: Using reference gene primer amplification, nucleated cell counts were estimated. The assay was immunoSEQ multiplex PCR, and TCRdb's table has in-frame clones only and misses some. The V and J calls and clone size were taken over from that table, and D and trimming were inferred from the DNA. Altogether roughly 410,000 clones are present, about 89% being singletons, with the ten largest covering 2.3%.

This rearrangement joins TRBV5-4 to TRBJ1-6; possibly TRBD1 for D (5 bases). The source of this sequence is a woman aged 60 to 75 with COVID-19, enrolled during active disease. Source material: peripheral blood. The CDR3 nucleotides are TGTGCCAGCAGCTTGAAAGGGCAGGGCTTACCCCTCCACTTT. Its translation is CASSLKGQGLPLHF.